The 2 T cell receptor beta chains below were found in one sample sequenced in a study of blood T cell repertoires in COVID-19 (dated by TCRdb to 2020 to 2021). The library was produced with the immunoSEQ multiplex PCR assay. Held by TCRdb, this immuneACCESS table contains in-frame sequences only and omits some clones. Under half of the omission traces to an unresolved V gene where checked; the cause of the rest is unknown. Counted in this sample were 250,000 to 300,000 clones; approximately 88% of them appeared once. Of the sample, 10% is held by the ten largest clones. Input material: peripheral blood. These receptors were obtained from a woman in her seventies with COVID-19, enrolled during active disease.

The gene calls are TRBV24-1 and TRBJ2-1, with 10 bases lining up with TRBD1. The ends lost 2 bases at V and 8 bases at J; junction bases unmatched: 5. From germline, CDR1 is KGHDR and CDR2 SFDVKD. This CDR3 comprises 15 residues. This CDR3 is CATSDSGQGRHEQFF. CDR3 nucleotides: TGTGCCACCAGTGATTCGGGACAGGGGAGGCATGAGCAGTTCTTC.

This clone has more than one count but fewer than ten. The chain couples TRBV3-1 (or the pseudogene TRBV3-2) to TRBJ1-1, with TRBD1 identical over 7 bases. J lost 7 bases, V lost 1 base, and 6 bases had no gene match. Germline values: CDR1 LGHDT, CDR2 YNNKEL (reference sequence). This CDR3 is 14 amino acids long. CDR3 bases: TGTGCCAGCAGCCAAGCGACAGGGAGCATTGAAGCTTTCTTT. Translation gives CASSQATGSIEAFF.